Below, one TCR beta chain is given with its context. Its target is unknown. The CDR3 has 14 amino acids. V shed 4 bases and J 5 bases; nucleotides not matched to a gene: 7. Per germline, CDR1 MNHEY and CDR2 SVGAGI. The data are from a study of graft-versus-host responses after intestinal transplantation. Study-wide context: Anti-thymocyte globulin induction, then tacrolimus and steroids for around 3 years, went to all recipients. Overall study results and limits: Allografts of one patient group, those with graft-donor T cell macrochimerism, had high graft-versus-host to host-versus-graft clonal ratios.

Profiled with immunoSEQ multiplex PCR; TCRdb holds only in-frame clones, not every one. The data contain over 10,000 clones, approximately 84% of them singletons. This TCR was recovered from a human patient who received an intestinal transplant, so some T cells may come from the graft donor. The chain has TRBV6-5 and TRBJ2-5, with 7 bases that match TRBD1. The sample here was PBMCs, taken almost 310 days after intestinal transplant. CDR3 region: CASSSGGSGETQYF. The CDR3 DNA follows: TGTGCCAGCAGTTCAGGGGGTTCTGGGGAGACCCAGTACTTC.